This entry describes one T cell receptor (beta chain). Its antigen is as yet unknown. This record comes from a study of a mutant IDH1 vaccine in newly diagnosed glioma. On the study more broadly: Eight vaccinations went to patients in weeks 1, 3, 5, 7, 11, 15, 19, 23.

CDR1 is SGDLS and CDR2 is YYNGEE in the germline V gene. Trimming stripped 0 bases from V and 0 bases from J, with 12 bases between. The CDR3 extends over 16 amino acids. TCRdb's table, derived via immunoSEQ multiplex PCR, lists solely in-frame clones and lacks some. The repertoire holds approximately 50,000 clones, with 75% to 90% as singletons. Time point in this sample: week 23, last vaccination. The content of each vaccine dose was 300 ug of mutant IDH1 20-mer peptide, and topical imiquimod accompanied it. The TCR sequence derives from a man between 40 and 49 years old with glioma. The gene calls are TRBV9 and TRBJ2-5; the D gene is possibly TRBD2 (5 bases). Sequencing used PBMCs, obtained from a glioma patient whose treatment included an IDH1 peptide vaccine. CDR3 bases: TGTGCCAGCAGCGTAGGCCCCCGGGGTGACCAAGAGACCCAGTACTTC. As protein: CASSVGPRGDQETQYF.